This TCR beta chain was identified in a study of beta chain features in type 1 diabetes. Notes on this clone: Its antigen is unidentified.

General study points: For Type 1 diabetes patients, all four CD4+ subsets carried TCRB CDR3s that were moderately but significantly shorter.

Trimming cost V 5 bases and J 10 bases, with 15 bases left between them. CDR1 and CDR2 from the germline V gene are PRHDT and FYEKMQ (reference sequence). This CDR3 has 14 amino acids. Only one heparinised blood draw was taken per donor, and its volume averaged around 120 mL. Using CD45RO/CCR7/CD25/CD127/CD95/CD27, CD4+ naive, central memory, regulatory and stem cell-like memory cells were sorted. The investigators reverse transcribed all of the isolated RNA, so they sequenced expressed TCRB transcripts. Reads from naive, central memory and regulatory T cell samples averaged around 4 million. The repertoire was sequenced with immunoSEQ multiplex PCR; TCRdb's copy has only in-frame clones and lacks some. The sample has under 450,000 clones; about 15% are singletons.

The source is a man younger than 45 in good health. The sequenced sample was naive CD4+ T cells from blood. The chain carries TRBV13 and TRBJ2-6, with D perhaps given as TRBD1 or TRBD2 (5 bases each). In nucleotides, the CDR3 is TGTGCCAGCAGCCCAAGAGCAGGGACGAACGTCCTGACTTTC. This translates into CASSPRAGTNVLTF.